Below, one T cell receptor (beta chain) is given with its context. Its antigen is not identified. The sample belongs to a study of CD8 T cells in Susac syndrome. Reverse transcription of roughly 0.45 to 1 ug RNA was carried out with random hexamers. Amplification of TCR beta CDR3 by immunoSEQ multiplex PCR spanned 54 Vbeta and 13 Jbeta. TCRdb reprocessed the immunoSEQ multiplex PCR reads with MiXCR, giving one entry per CDR3 protein. The sample lists around 160,000 distinct CDR3 sequences; 93% were seen once. Findings of the study overall: An acknowledgment was made by the study that its TCR sequencing and HLA analysis involved relatively few individuals.

V lost 3 bases, J lost 4 bases, and 18 bases lay in between. Germline V gene data show CDR1 as SQVTM and CDR2 as ANQGSEA. This CDR3 contains 15 residues. The sequencing input was CD4+ T cells from PBMCs. The receptor was derived from a human donor in good health. V usage is TRBV29-1 and J usage is TRBJ1-2; possible D gene TRBD1, 6 bases. CDR3 sequence: CSVDSGVTGTYGYTF. In nucleotides, the CDR3 is TGCAGCGTTGATTCAGGGGTAACAGGGACCTATGGCTACACCTTC.